The clone carrying this T cell receptor (beta chain) was seen only once. Assay: immunoSEQ multiplex PCR; the TCRdb copy retains only in-frame clones and omits some. In the table there are more than 300,000 clones, 85% to 95% of which are singletons. This specimen comes from a study of shared T cell receptors in the human thymus. The TCR originated in a human donor. The sequenced sample was thymocytes.

CDR3 sequence: CASSEVTALTRPQHF. In DNA, the CDR3 is TGCGCCAGCAGTGAGGTTACAGCCTTAACCCGGCCCCAGCATTTT. The rearrangement links TRBV10-2 to TRBJ1-5; no clear D gene. V lost 2 bases and J 9 bases, leaving 17 bases between the germline ends. The CDR3 length is 15 residues. Per germline, CDR1 WSHSY and CDR2 SAAADI.